These 5 T cell receptor beta chains were all obtained from the same sample, sequenced in a study of Ad26.COV2.S vaccination and SARS-CoV-2 variants. Assay: immunoSEQ multiplex PCR; the TCRdb copy retains only in-frame clones and omits some. The data hold approximately 360,000 clones, with 83% observed a single time. This sample's treatment: roughly 20 received Ad26.COV2.S at low or high dose, single or two shots; several received placebo; per-sample allocation not given. Sampling occurred on day 63 after the first vaccine or placebo injection. The input for sequencing was peripheral blood, taken in a trial of Ad26.COV2.S vaccine versus placebo. The receptor source for this set is a person aged 18-60 years who received the Ad26.COV2.S COVID-19 vaccine or a placebo.

The rearrangement uses TRBV2 and TRBJ1-2, with D tentatively TRBD1 (5 bases). Per the germline V gene, CDR1 is SNHLY and CDR2 is FYNNEI. V was cut by 3 bases and J by 6 bases, with 14 bases left in between. The CDR3 has 14 amino acids. The CDR3: CASSDWAGFNGYTF. The CDR3 bases are TGTGCCAGCAGTGATTGGGCAGGGTTCAATGGCTACACCTTC. Complete variable domain (other parts from reference TRBV2 and TRBJ1-2): EPEVTQTPSHQVTQMGQEVILRCVPISNHLYFYWYRQILGQKVEFLVSFYNNEISEKSEIFDDQFSVERPDGSNFTLKIRSTKLEDSAMYFCASSDWAGFNGYTFGSGTRLTVV.

This clone has a single count. This chain joins TRBV7-8 and TRBJ2-3; a possible D gene is TRBD1 (5 bases). Per the germline V gene, CDR1 is SGHVS and CDR2 is FQNEAQ. Trimming removed 1 base at V and 1 base at J, with 12 bases between. CDR3 length equals 16 residues. CDR3 DNA: TGTGCCAGCAGCTTAGAAAGAACAGGTGGCACAGATACGCAGTATTTT. It specifies CASSLERTGGTDTQYF.

The chain links TRBV7-9 to TRBJ2-7; D uncertain. Germline-derived CDR1 and CDR2 are SEHNR and FQNEAQ (reference sequence). Trimming took 8 bases from V and 3 from J, leaving 14 bases between them. CDR3 size: 13 residues. CDR3 sequence: CASGNTGGYEQYF. Written as DNA, the CDR3 is TGTGCCAGCGGGAACACGGGTGGCTACGAGCAGTACTTC.

The gene calls are TRBV6-5 and TRBJ1-3, with 7 positions matching TRBD1. The CDR3 is made up of 15 amino acids. Germline values: CDR1 MNHEY, CDR2 SVGAGI. With V trimmed by 3 bases and J by 0 bases, 2 bases remained unmatched. The DNA for the CDR3 is TGTGCCAGCAGTTATCAGGGGGGCTCTGGAAACACCATATATTTT. Amino acid sequence: CASSYQGGSGNTIYF.

This clone has only a few counts. This sequence joins TRBV5-1 and TRBJ2-1, with 8 bases matching TRBD2. The germline CDR1 and CDR2 sequences are SGHRS and YFSETQ. The CDR3 has 16 residues. V was clipped by 6 bases and J by 0 bases; unmatched bases: 8. The CDR3 here is CASNQAGASSYNEQFF. CDR3 nucleotides: TGCGCCAGCAACCAAGCGGGGGCGAGCTCCTACAATGAGCAGTTCTTC. Looking up the rest from reference TRBV5-1 and TRBJ2-1 gives the full variable domain: KAGVTQTPRYLIKTRGQQVTLSCSPISGHRSVSWYQQTPGQGLQFLFEYFSETQRNKGNFPGRFSGRQFSNSRSEMNVSTLELGDSALYLCASNQAGASSYNEQFFGPGTRLTVL.